Given below is one TCR beta chain in context. This sample is drawn from a study of blood T cell repertoires in COVID-19. Study details: The samples span acute and convalescent COVID-19 from the United States, Italy and Spain.

Libraries were prepared by immunoSEQ multiplex PCR; TCRdb keeps only in-frame clonotypes and omits some of them. The table has over 100,000 clones, nearly 90% seen once. The germline V and J ends were trimmed by 3 bases and 4 bases, with 9 bases remaining between them. The CDR3 runs to 13 residues. Germline loops: CDR1 MNHEY, CDR2 SMNVEV (reference sequence). Sequenced input: peripheral blood. This rearrangement joins TRBV27 to TRBJ2-5; D is possibly TRBD1 (6 bases). The sequence was collected from a man over 45 with active COVID-19. The CDR3, as DNA: TGTGCCAGCAGTTTTGCCAGGGGAGAGACCCAGTACTTC. It translates to CASSFARGETQYF.